Given below is one T cell receptor beta chain in context. The antigen is not known. The data derive from a study of immune evolution from preneoplasia to lung adenocarcinoma. The CDR3 totals 14 residues. V was trimmed by 3 bases and J by 1 base, leaving 7 bases between them. Germline V lookup: CDR1 MNHEY, CDR2 SMNVEV (reference sequence). Generated by immunoSEQ multiplex PCR, the TCRdb table keeps only in-frame clones and is missing some. The sample consists of 35,000 or so clones, about 74% of them appearing once. General observations from the study: Top clone share appeared to fall from AAH through AIS, MIA, adenocarcinoma. T cell clonality was higher in KRAS-mutant than EGFR-mutant or wild-type nodules.

This clonotype originated in a person aged 55 to 75 with lung adenocarcinoma. The sequencing input was FFPE invasive lung adenocarcinoma tissue. This chain joins TRBV27 and TRBJ1-5, with a tentative D call TRBD1 (6 bases). CDR3 protein: CASSFGQSNQPQHF. CDR3 bases: TGTGCCAGCAGTTTCGGACAGAGCAATCAGCCCCAGCATTTT.